This TCR beta chain was sequenced in a study of CD8+ T cells in alopecia areata. V gave up 3 bases and J gave up 5 bases, with 8 bases separating them. The length of the CDR3 is 12 residues. Germline CDR1 reads SQVTM; CDR2 reads ANQGSEA. Specified treatment: oral pan-JAK inhibitor, 5-10 mg twice daily. Extracted RNA was reverse transcribed into cDNA, the sequencing template. Data came from immunoSEQ multiplex PCR; TCRdb stores just in-frame clones and leaves some out. The data hold about 120,000 clones, with about half observed a single time. Sample: CD4+ T cells sorted from blood, taken at week 4, from a patient treated with tofacitinib. The source of this sequence is a human donor with alopecia areata. This chain links TRBV29-1 with TRBJ2-1, with D uncertain. CDR3 sequence (DNA): TGCAGCGTTGATTCCGAGGACAATGAGCAGTTCTTC. Its protein is CSVDSEDNEQFF.